One sample yielded the 27 T cell receptor beta chains listed below, sequenced in a study of blood T cell repertoires in COVID-19. The assay was immunoSEQ multiplex PCR, and TCRdb's table has in-frame clones only and misses some. The table has around 160,000 clones, approximately 95% seen once. Sequencing was done on a sample of peripheral blood. The receptors derive from a woman aged 60-70 years with COVID-19, enrolled during active disease.

The chain joins TRBV10-3 to TRBJ2-7, with 9 bases identical to TRBD1. This CDR3 is built from 17 residues. The germline CDR1 and CDR2 sequences are ENHRY and SYGVKD. V was pared by 0 bases and J by 5 bases, with 11 bases of the junction left unmatched. In DNA, the CDR3 is TGTGCCATCAGTGAGTCGATCGTGTCGGACAGGGGAAACGAGCAGTACTTC. Translated, it gives CAISESIVSDRGNEQYF.

The V and J genes are TRBV6-1 and TRBJ1-5; 9 nucleotides line up with TRBD1. V was clipped by 3 bases and J by 0 bases; unmatched bases: 15. Germline lookup yields CDR1 MNHNS and CDR2 SASEGT. The CDR3 loop spans 20 amino acids. CDR3 in amino acids: CASSDVSRDRVRHSNQPQHF. DNA for the CDR3: TGTGCCAGCAGTGACGTAAGTCGGGACAGGGTGAGACATAGCAATCAGCCCCAGCATTTT.

The chain links TRBV6-5 to TRBJ1-5, with 8 bases matching TRBD1. This CDR3 is built from 14 residues. With 5 bases clipped from V and 6 bases from J, the junction kept 6 bases outside the gene matches. Germline V gives CDR1 MNHEY, CDR2 SVGAGI. The CDR3 sequence: CASSQTGETQPQHF. The CDR3 coding sequence is TGTGCCAGCAGTCAGACAGGGGAAACTCAGCCCCAGCATTTT.

CDR3 residues: CASSSGRLEAFF. DNA for the CDR3: TGTGCCAGCAGTTCGGGAAGGCTTGAAGCTTTCTTT. The chain couples TRBV6-6 to TRBJ1-1; D is unclear. Germline loops: CDR1 MNHNY, CDR2 SVGAGI (reference sequence). Trimming took off 4 bases at V and 7 bases at J, with 10 bases between the two ends. The CDR3 is 12 amino acids.

V and J are TRBV2 and TRBJ1-3; D is undetermined. CDR1 is SNHLY, CDR2 FYNNEI, per germline. Deletions cut 6 bases from V and 4 bases from J, with 13 bases between. The CDR3 runs to 14 residues. In DNA form, the CDR3 reads TGTGCCAGCAGAGACAACTTCGCAGGAAACACCATATATTTT. Residues: CASRDNFAGNTIYF. Full variable domain (remainder filled in from reference TRBV2 and TRBJ1-3): EPEVTQTPSHQVTQMGQEVILRCVPISNHLYFYWYRQILGQKVEFLVSFYNNEISEKSEIFDDQFSVERPDGSNFTLKIRSTKLEDSAMYFCASRDNFAGNTIYFGEGSWLTVV.

The DNA for the CDR3 is TGTGCCAGCAGCCACGGCTGGAGCTCCTACAATGAGCAGTTCTTC. Translated: CASSHGWSSYNEQFF. The chain joins TRBV3-1 (or the pseudogene TRBV3-2) to TRBJ2-1; D is unresolved. This CDR3 is 15 amino acids long. V lost 3 bases and J 0 bases, leaving 9 bases between the germline ends. Germline V gene sequence: CDR1 LGHDT, CDR2 YNNKEL (reference sequence).

This clone was picked up one time. The V call is TRBV7-2, the J call TRBJ2-1, with TRBD1 matching over 10 bases. The CDR3 sequence is 13 residues long. Trimming took 4 bases from V and 12 from J; bases not matched to a gene: 6. The germline V gene encodes CDR1 SGHTA and CDR2 FQGNSA. The CDR3 DNA sequence: TGTGCCAGCAGCTACGACAGGGGGCAGGGGCAGTTCTTC. Its protein is CASSYDRGQGQFF.

The chain has TRBV7-8 and TRBJ1-3; no reliable D call. CDR1 and CDR2 from the germline V gene are SGHVS and FQNEAQ. The CDR3 covers 16 residues. The V end was cut by 5 bases, the J end by 0 bases, with 14 bases between. The CDR3 bases are TGTGCCAGCAGCCCCTCGGGGTCTCTCTCTGGAAACACCATATATTTT. Translated: CASSPSGSLSGNTIYF.

Only one count was recorded for this clone. The V call is TRBV5-6, the J call TRBJ1-2; D is undetermined. Germline lookup yields CDR1 SGHDT and CDR2 YYEEEE. V lost 0 bases and J 7 bases, leaving 7 bases between the germline ends. CDR3 size: 12 residues. CDR3 coding DNA: TGTGCCAGCAGCTTGGTTCCCGGTGGCTACACCTTC. Translated, it gives CASSLVPGGYTF.

The chain is built from TRBV9 and TRBJ1-6; TRBD1 agrees at 7 bases. The CDR3 runs to 16 residues. The ends lost 0 bases at V and 4 bases at J; junction bases unmatched: 4. Germline loops: CDR1 SGDLS, CDR2 YYNGEE. The CDR3 sequence is CASSVGPGQYNSPLHF. CDR3 in DNA: TGTGCCAGCAGCGTAGGACCGGGACAGTATAATTCACCCCTCCACTTT.

V is TRBV7-2 and J is TRBJ2-3, with TRBD2 identical over 8 bases. Germline CDR1 reads SGHTA; CDR2 reads FQGNSA. The junction had 8 bases not matched to a gene; V was cut back by 4 bases and J by 2 bases. The CDR3 consists of 16 residues. The CDR3 protein is CASSSQSGGPTDTQYF. CDR3 nucleotides: TGTGCCAGCAGCTCCCAGAGCGGGGGACCCACAGATACGCAGTATTTT.

The V call is TRBV21-1, the J call TRBJ2-7; the tabulated D call, TRBD1, remains unverified against the DNA. TRBV21-1 is termed a pseudogene. The CDR3 loop spans 16 amino acids. CDR3 in amino acids: CASSKARTGVSYEQYF. The CDR3 DNA reads TGTGCCAGCAGCAAAGCCCGGACAGGGGTCTCCTACGAGCAGTACTTC.

This rearrangement joins TRBV4-2 to TRBJ2-3, with 8 positions matching TRBD2. The CDR3 spans 18 residues. V lost 3 bases, J lost 2 bases, and 13 bases stayed unmatched. The germline V gene encodes CDR1 LGHNA and CDR2 YNFKEQ. CDR3 amino acids: CASSHPPLSGELTDTQYF. DNA of the CDR3: TGTGCCAGCAGCCACCCCCCGCTTAGCGGGGAACTCACAGATACGCAGTATTTT.

The chain combines TRBV4-3 with TRBJ1-4; D is uncertain. CDR1 is LGHNA, CDR2 YSLEER, per germline. This CDR3 has 15 amino acids. Trimming shortened V by 0 bases and J by 8 bases, and 13 bases separated the two germline ends. The CDR3 bases are TGCGCCAGCAGCCAAGATCCGGGTGTGTGGGAAAAACTGTTTTTT. This gives the protein CASSQDPGVWEKLFF.

V usage is TRBV10-3 and J usage is TRBJ2-7; 7 positions match TRBD1. The germline gives CDR1 ENHRY, CDR2 SYGVKD. V trimming: 3 bases; J trimming: 8 bases; junction bases outside the gene matches: 4. CDR3 length: 12 residues. Here the CDR3 DNA reads TGTGCCATCAGTGATGACAGGGAGAAGCAGTACTTC. Its translation is CAISDDREKQYF.

The chain recombines TRBV3-1 (or the pseudogene TRBV3-2) with TRBJ2-3, with 8 bases fitting TRBD1. This CDR3 is 15 amino acids long. Germline CDR1 LGHDT, CDR2 YNNKEL (reference sequence). Trimming took 3 bases from V and 3 from J; bases not matched to a gene: 5. Here the CDR3 reads CASSHYRQGTDTQYF. The CDR3 coding sequence is TGTGCCAGCAGCCACTACCGACAGGGGACAGATACGCAGTATTTT.

The chain recombines TRBV7-9 with TRBJ2-3; TRBD1 agrees at 12 bases. With 5 bases clipped from V and 2 bases from J, the junction kept 11 bases outside the gene matches. In germline, CDR1 is SEHNR, CDR2 FQNEAQ (reference sequence). This CDR3 is built from 18 residues. The CDR3 DNA sequence: TGTGCCAGCAGCGTTACACCGGGACAGGGGGCCCTCACAGATACGCAGTATTTT. Translation gives CASSVTPGQGALTDTQYF.

The V gene is TRBV7-8, the J gene TRBJ2-3; a weak D match, TRBD2 (6 bases). Trimming took off 0 bases at V and 8 bases at J, with 6 bases between the two ends. The CDR3 runs 12 residues. Germline lookup yields CDR1 SGHVS and CDR2 FQNEAQ. The CDR3 nucleotides read TGTGCCAGCAGCTTAGCGGGAGGTACGCAGTATTTT. The encoded protein is CASSLAGGTQYF.

The chain uses TRBV6-5 and TRBJ2-2, with a tentative D call TRBD1 (6 bases). This CDR3 contains 14 residues. Trimming removed 7 bases from V and 3 bases from J, with 12 bases in between. Germline CDR1 MNHEY, CDR2 SVGAGI. DNA of the CDR3: TGTGCCAGCATTTCACAGGGAGACACCGGGGAGCTGTTTTTT. It encodes CASISQGDTGELFF.

J is TRBJ1-2 and V is TRBV5-1; D is perhaps TRBD1 (5 bases). CDR3 length: 13 amino acids. CDR1 and CDR2 from the germline V gene are SGHRS and YFSETQ. V lost 0 bases, J lost 6 bases, and 9 bases lay in between. CDR3 bases: TGCGCCAGCAGCTTGGGGCAGGGCCATGGCTACACCTTC. Protein product: CASSLGQGHGYTF.

The CDR3 is CASSHGTGGIKETQYF. CDR3 nucleotide sequence: TGTGCCAGCAGTCACGGGACAGGGGGCATTAAAGAGACCCAGTACTTC. The chain joins TRBV6-6 to TRBJ2-5; 12 bases align to TRBD1. Per the germline V gene, CDR1 is MNHNY and CDR2 is SVGAGI (reference sequence). The CDR3 totals 16 residues. The junction had 7 bases not matched to a gene; V was cut back by 5 bases and J by 3 bases.

This clone was detected once. V is TRBV2 and J is TRBJ1-1; TRBD1 matches 7 bases. With 6 bases clipped from V and 9 bases from J, the junction kept 10 bases outside the gene matches. CDR1 and CDR2 (germline): SNHLY, FYNNEI. This CDR3 contains 13 residues. The DNA for the CDR3 is TGTGCCAGCAGGACAATTGACAGGGCAAAAGCTTTCTTT. Encoded protein: CASRTIDRAKAFF.

The rearrangement joins TRBV5-1 to TRBJ2-6; D is uncertain. The CDR3 runs to 14 residues. CDR1 is SGHRS, CDR2 YFSETQ, per germline. Trimming pared 2 bases from V and 2 bases from J, leaving 5 bases between. In DNA form, the CDR3 reads TGCGCCAGCAGCTTCCGGGCTGGGGCCAACGTCCTGACTTTC. It yields the protein CASSFRAGANVLTF. The whole variable domain, filled in from reference TRBV5-1 and TRBJ2-6, reads KAGVTQTPRYLIKTRGQQVTLSCSPISGHRSVSWYQQTPGQGLQFLFEYFSETQRNKGNFPGRFSGRQFSNSRSEMNVSTLELGDSALYLCASSFRAGANVLTFGAGSRLTVL.

J is TRBJ1-6 and V is TRBV5-8; D remains ambiguous. V gave up 0 bases and J gave up 0 bases, with 16 bases separating them. The CDR3 consists of 19 residues. Germline CDR1 reads SGHTS; CDR2 reads YDEGEE. This CDR3 is CASSLGVVGSSSYNSPLHF. In DNA, the CDR3 is TGTGCCAGCAGCTTGGGGGTAGTCGGGTCTAGCTCCTATAATTCACCCCTCCACTTT.

The chain couples TRBV5-4 to TRBJ1-1, with TRBD1 matching 8 bases. CDR1 is SGHNT, CDR2 YYREEE, per germline (reference sequence). V gave up 1 base and J gave up 3 bases; unmatched junction bases: 2. There are 14 residues in the CDR3. The DNA of the CDR3 is TGTGCCAGCAGCTTGCCGACAGGGGACACTGAAGCTTTCTTT. Its protein is CASSLPTGDTEAFF.

Written as DNA, the CDR3 is TGTGCCAGCAGTTTACGCGGGGGGCGAGGTGGAAACACCATATATTTT. It specifies CASSLRGGRGGNTIYF. The rearrangement uses TRBV27 and TRBJ1-3; a possible D gene is TRBD1 (6 bases). Trimming shortened V by 2 bases and J by 3 bases, and 14 bases separated the two germline ends. The germline V gene encodes CDR1 MNHEY and CDR2 SMNVEV (reference sequence). The CDR3 consists of 16 residues.

V gene TRBV3-1 (or the pseudogene TRBV3-2) combines with J gene TRBJ1-5; D unresolved. Germline-derived CDR1 and CDR2 are LGHDT and YNNKEL (reference sequence). V lost 4 bases and J lost 4, with 11 bases in between. The CDR3 has 14 residues. The CDR3 spells CASSPLAGNQPQHF. The CDR3 nucleotides are TGTGCCAGCAGCCCCCTTGCGGGAAATCAGCCCCAGCATTTT.